The entry that follows covers one T cell receptor beta chain sequence. No antigen is known for it. The CDR3 spans 15 residues. Germline V gives CDR1 SEHNR, CDR2 FQNEAQ (reference sequence). Between the trimmed V and J ends, which lost 5 bases and 0 bases, there was a span of 10 bases. TCR beta VDJ and CDR3 were profiled, and genomic DNA was the template. TCRdb independently ran MiXCR on the reads; one entry per CDR3 protein. The table has some 200,000 distinct CDR3 sequences, 30% to 35% seen once. The sample belongs to a study of CD8+CD57+ T cells in acquired aplastic anemia. Looking at the study overall: Across the sorted CD4+ and CD8+ cells, DNA amounts averaged about 3.1 ug. Healthy CD8+ samples averaged approximately 11 million reads.

General study results and limits: A significant difference in CD8+ Simpson's diversity between patients and controls was not found. It was found that twenty-nine CD8+ CDR3 sequences were shared between patients and controls.

This sequence originates from a human donor in good health, serving as a control. The chain couples TRBV7-9 to TRBJ1-4; the D is unclear. Specimen: sorted CD4+, CD8+, or CD8+CD57+ T cells (not recorded which) from PBMCs. The CDR3 coding sequence is TGTGCCAGCAGCAAACTAGCAGCAACTAATGAAAAACTGTTTTTT. Translated, it gives CASSKLAATNEKLFF.